The rows below give T cell receptor beta chains drawn from one sample of a study of T cell responses to AZD1222 COVID-19 vaccine. TCRdb keeps only in-frame clones here, not all; method: immunoSEQ multiplex PCR. The sample has about 200,000 clones; approximately 90% are singletons. This specimen consisted of peripheral blood, obtained 28 days after the second AZD1222 dose. The source of these receptors is an adult who received the AZD1222 COVID-19 vaccine. Both conserved end residues are trimmed from each CDR3. The order of the fields is CDR3 protein, J gene, V gene.

ASSFQWGDTQY | TRBJ2-3 | TRBV27
ASSFREVDWPQH | TRBJ1-5 | TRBV28
ASSPTGESTEAF | TRBJ1-1 | TRBV7-9
ASSLGLAVTGELF | TRBJ2-2 | TRBV5-1
ASSERVNTIY | TRBJ1-3 | TRBV6-1
ASSLGISGRQETQY | TRBJ2-5 | TRBV11-1
ASSVTRDTGELF | TRBJ2-2 | TRBV9
ASSILQTGTQRPRYSNQPQH | TRBJ1-5 | TRBV19
ASSVDPTGGFYGYT | TRBJ1-2 | TRBV9
ASSVAGRATDTQY | TRBJ2-3 | TRBV9
ANTGTSDYEQY | TRBJ2-7 | TRBV10-2
ASRDGGWGYT | TRBJ1-2 | TRBV6-5
ASSPLPTLGSYNEQF | TRBJ2-1 | TRBV9
ASSLEGLNSPLH | TRBJ1-6 | TRBV5-1
ASSSRSPLAGGSKNIQY | TRBJ2-4 | TRBV11-2
ASSENTGIPTDTQY | TRBJ2-3 | TRBV18
ASSLTGVGAF | TRBJ1-1 | TRBV28
ASSRTGGAFEAF | TRBJ1-1 | TRBV7-2
ASSYTSHNEKLF | TRBJ1-4 | TRBV6-5
AGEVIRQGSYNEQF | TRBJ2-1 | TRBV21-1
ASSMNPGLPPRVVEQY | TRBJ2-7 | TRBV13
ASSPGTGGNTEAF | TRBJ1-1 | TRBV5-1
ASSQDFTRGEQY | TRBJ2-7 | TRBV14
ATSIGGSSYNEQF | TRBJ2-1 | TRBV15
ASSQGWQVEAF | TRBJ1-1 | TRBV4-2
ASRGSGANVLT | TRBJ2-6 | TRBV19
ASSPRGGVAEAF | TRBJ1-1 | TRBV5-1
ASSDGGWGTGELF | TRBJ2-2 | TRBV9
AWSFYSQGEAF | TRBJ1-1 | TRBV30
ASRGGEQF | TRBJ2-1 | TRBV2
ASSSASLRGPMNYGYT | TRBJ1-2 | TRBV28
AWSAYSTGELF | TRBJ2-2 | TRBV30
ASSLGLAEYEQF | TRBJ2-1 | TRBV19
ASSPGNTEAF | TRBJ1-1 | TRBV5-5
AWIRASGAITYEQY | TRBJ2-7 | TRBV30
ASSGDGQYGTQY | TRBJ2-5 | TRBV9